One and the same sample provided the 30 T cell receptor beta chains below, sequenced in a study of cytomegalovirus exposure and HLA in healthy donors. The protocol was immunoSEQ multiplex PCR, while the TCRdb copy is restricted to in-frame clones and leaves out a portion. Found here are approximately 280,000 clones, roughly 88% of them singletons; the top ten hold approximately 0.95%. The sample was PBMCs. The origin of the receptors is a woman aged 18-29 years in good health and CMV-seronegative.

J is TRBJ1-4 and V is TRBV28, with D tentatively TRBD1 (6 bases). CDR3 size: 16 residues. V was trimmed by 3 bases and J by 8 bases, leaving 19 bases between them. CDR1 and CDR2 from the germline V gene are MDHEN and SYDVKM. The CDR3 sequence: CASSFPTGLHREKLFF. The CDR3 DNA is TGTGCCAGCAGTTTCCCCACAGGGCTCCATCGGGAAAAACTGTTTTTT.

The genes are TRBV29-1 and TRBJ1-2, with 9 bases that match TRBD1. The CDR3 loop spans 13 amino acids. Germline values: CDR1 SQVTM, CDR2 ANQGSEA. With 5 bases clipped from V and 2 bases from J, the junction kept 3 bases outside the gene matches. CDR3 sequence reads: CSVWTGENYGYTF. In DNA, the CDR3 is TGCAGCGTTTGGACAGGGGAAAACTATGGCTACACCTTC.

The chain uses TRBV28 and TRBJ1-2, with 7 bases lining up with TRBD1. With V trimmed by 6 bases and J by 2 bases, 6 bases remained unmatched. The CDR3 is 14 residues long. CDR1 is MDHEN, CDR2 SYDVKM, per germline. As DNA, the CDR3 is TGTGCCAGCAGATACGGGACAGCGAACTATGGCTACACCTTC. Translating gives CASRYGTANYGYTF.

This clone was seen only a few times. The rearrangement uses TRBV10-3 and TRBJ2-7; D perhaps matches TRBD1 (6 bases). Germline lookup yields CDR1 ENHRY and CDR2 SYGVKD. V lost 3 bases to trimming and J lost 3 bases, with 9 bases between them. This CDR3 comprises 13 residues. The chain's CDR3 is CAISDRGGYEQYF. The CDR3 DNA reads TGTGCCATCAGTGACAGGGGCGGCTACGAGCAGTACTTC.

This rearrangement joins TRBV11-3 to TRBJ2-7, with 7 nucleotides matching TRBD1. Germline V gene data show CDR1 as SGHNT and CDR2 as YENEEA. The CDR3 sequence is 14 residues long. Germline trimming cut 5 bases from V and 2 bases from J; bases unmatched to any gene: 6. CDR3 sequence (DNA): TGTGCCAGCAGCGCCTACGGGACAGCCTACGAGCAGTACTTC. It is translated as CASSAYGTAYEQYF.

This chain connects TRBV11-2 to TRBJ2-1; TRBD2 matches at 9 bases. The trim removed 4 bases at V and 4 bases at J, leaving 5 bases unmatched. The CDR3 totals 15 residues. Per germline, CDR1 SGHAT and CDR2 FQNNGV. Here the CDR3 reads CASSSTSGVYNEQFF. CDR3 bases: TGTGCCAGCAGCTCGACTAGCGGCGTTTACAATGAGCAGTTCTTC.

The chain uses TRBV9 and TRBJ2-2, with 7 bases matching TRBD1. Trimming cost V 4 bases and J 2 bases; bases outside gene matches: 14. Germline values: CDR1 SGDLS, CDR2 YYNGEE. CDR3 size: 18 residues. DNA of the CDR3: TGTGCCAGCAGCTTCTATAACGACAGGGTATACAACACCGGGGAGCTGTTTTTT. It translates to CASSFYNDRVYNTGELFF.

The chain links TRBV7-2 to TRBJ2-3; the D gene is possibly TRBD1 (6 bases). CDR1 SGHTA and CDR2 FQGNSA come from the germline V gene. This CDR3 is built from 13 residues. Trimming left V 3 bases short and J 6 bases short, with 10 bases between. The CDR3 sequence: CASSFRGYDTQYF. In DNA, the CDR3 is TGTGCCAGCAGCTTCAGGGGTTACGATACGCAGTATTTT. The full variable domain, completed using reference TRBV7-2 and TRBJ2-3, is GAGVSQSPSNKVTEKGKDVELRCDPISGHTALYWYRQSLGQGLEFLIYFQGNSAPDKSGLPSDRFSAERTGGSVSTLTIQRTQQEDSAVYLCASSFRGYDTQYFGPGTRLTVL.

The chain is built from TRBV9 and TRBJ2-7, with 10 nucleotides matching TRBD2. V shed 3 bases and J 7 bases; nucleotides not matched to a gene: 10. The germline V gene has CDR1 SGDLS and CDR2 YYNGEE. CDR3 size: 15 residues. In nucleotides, the CDR3 is TGTGCCAGCAGCGGGGTCCTAGCGGGAGTTCATGAGCAGTACTTC. Translated: CASSGVLAGVHEQYF.

The chain is built from TRBV7-3 and TRBJ2-5; 8 bases line up with TRBD2. The germline V gene encodes CDR1 SGHTA and CDR2 FQGTGA. The CDR3 consists of 17 residues. With 5 bases clipped from V and 1 base from J, the junction kept 12 bases outside the gene matches. The chain's CDR3 is CASSLNAGGSPQETQYF. The CDR3 bases are TGTGCCAGCAGCCTCAACGCGGGAGGCTCCCCCCAAGAGACCCAGTACTTC.

This chain uses TRBV28 with TRBJ1-5; perhaps TRBD1 as D (6 bases). Between the trimmed V and J ends, which lost 10 bases and 5 bases, there was a span of 12 bases. Germline loops: CDR1 MDHEN, CDR2 SYDVKM. The CDR3 spans 12 residues. CDR3 protein: CATRTADQPQHF. The CDR3 DNA is TGTGCCACCAGGACAGCCGATCAGCCCCAGCATTTT.

This chain joins TRBV11-3 and TRBJ2-7; 11 positions match TRBD1. CDR3 size: 14 residues. V was pared by 6 bases and J by 3 bases, with 4 bases of the junction left unmatched. Germline V CDR1 and CDR2: SGHNT, YENEEA. CDR3 coding DNA: TGTGCCAGCAGTATCGGGACAGGGGGCTACGAGCAGTACTTC. Its protein product is CASSIGTGGYEQYF.

J is TRBJ2-6 and V is TRBV25-1, with 7 bases aligning to TRBD1. V dropped 3 bases and J dropped 2; count of bases not matched to a gene: 7. The CDR3 covers 17 residues. CDR1 MGHDK and CDR2 SYGVNS come from the germline V gene. The CDR3 sequence: CASSDGTTGAGANVLTF. In DNA form, the CDR3 reads TGTGCCAGCAGTGATGGGACAACAGGGGCTGGGGCCAACGTCCTGACTTTC.

The gene calls are TRBV5-1 and TRBJ2-3; TRBD2 matches 13 bases. V was pared by 4 bases and J by 4 bases, with 6 bases of the junction left unmatched. This CDR3 is built from 16 residues. Per germline, CDR1 SGHRS and CDR2 YFSETQ. CDR3 sequence (DNA): TGCGCCAGCAGCGTCCAACTAGCGGGAGGGCCAGATACGCAGTATTTT. Its translation: CASSVQLAGGPDTQYF.

The rearrangement links TRBV29-1 to TRBJ1-4; possible D gene TRBD1, 5 bases. This CDR3 region has 12 residues. Trimming removed 4 bases from V and 8 bases from J, with 11 bases in between. Germline loops: CDR1 SQVTM, CDR2 ANQGSEA. The CDR3 region is CSVGRVGEKLFF. For the CDR3, the DNA is TGCAGCGTTGGCAGGGTAGGGGAAAAACTGTTTTTT.

The rearrangement links TRBV27 to TRBJ2-1, with 7 bases fitting TRBD2. J was trimmed by 9 bases and V by 6 bases; bases with no gene match: 11. Germline assignment: CDR1 MNHEY and CDR2 SMNVEV (reference sequence). The CDR3 runs 14 residues. CDR3 in amino acids: CASRPPGLFVEQFF. CDR3 sequence (DNA): TGTGCCAGCAGGCCTCCGGGACTATTCGTTGAGCAGTTCTTC.

The genes are TRBV7-8 and TRBJ2-4; the D gene is possibly TRBD1 (6 bases). This CDR3 is built from 15 residues. Germline assignment: CDR1 SGHVS and CDR2 FQNEAQ. V was shortened by 5 bases and J by 6 bases, with 17 bases between the two germline ends. The CDR3 DNA follows: TGTGCCAGCAGCAGAACGAGGACAGAAGGAAACATTCAGTACTTC. The encoded protein is CASSRTRTEGNIQYF.

The chain combines TRBV2 with TRBJ2-1, with 7 positions matching TRBD1. The CDR3 loop spans 13 amino acids. Per germline, CDR1 SNHLY and CDR2 FYNNEI. Germline trimming cut 8 bases from V and 9 bases from J; bases unmatched to any gene: 10. The CDR3 protein is CASARDSYGEQFF. CDR3 in DNA: TGTGCCAGCGCCAGGGACAGCTACGGTGAGCAGTTCTTC. Using reference TRBV2 and TRBJ2-1 for the parts outside the CDR3, the full variable domain is EPEVTQTPSHQVTQMGQEVILRCVPISNHLYFYWYRQILGQKVEFLVSFYNNEISEKSEIFDDQFSVERPDGSNFTLKIRSTKLEDSAMYFCASARDSYGEQFFGPGTRLTVL.

The chain is built from TRBV7-2 and TRBJ2-1; D possibly corresponds to TRBD1 (5 bases). The CDR3 runs to 14 residues. Germline loops: CDR1 SGHTA, CDR2 FQGNSA. V was trimmed by 0 bases and J by 7 bases, leaving 10 bases between them. As DNA, the CDR3 is TGTGCCAGCAGCTTAGCTCGGCAGGGTAATGAGCAGTTCTTC. Protein: CASSLARQGNEQFF.

This rearrangement joins TRBV6-6 to TRBJ1-6, with 7 bases lining up with TRBD1. There are 15 residues in the CDR3. The V gene end was trimmed by 4 bases and the J gene end by 4 bases; junction bases not matched to a gene: 4. Looked up from germline, CDR1 is MNHNY and CDR2 is SVGAGI (reference sequence). DNA for the CDR3: TGTGCCAGCAGTTTCACAGGGGTTTATAATTCACCCCTCCACTTT. Translating gives CASSFTGVYNSPLHF.

In DNA, the CDR3 is TGTGCCAGCAGCGGCAGGGGAGCAGATACGCAGTATTTT. As protein: CASSGRGADTQYF. This chain uses TRBV9 with TRBJ2-3; perhaps TRBD1 as D (6 bases). Germline-derived CDR1 and CDR2 are SGDLS and YYNGEE. Trimming shortened V by 3 bases and J by 4 bases, and 9 bases separated the two germline ends. CDR3 length: 13 amino acids.

The chain carries TRBV5-1 and TRBJ1-5, with 10 positions matching TRBD1. V lost 0 bases and J lost 5; bases outside the gene matches: 2. The CDR3 consists of 15 residues. The germline gives CDR1 SGHRS, CDR2 YFSETQ. CDR3 residues: CASSLDGTGDQPQHF. In DNA form, the CDR3 reads TGCGCCAGCAGCTTGGACGGGACAGGGGATCAGCCCCAGCATTTT.

V is TRBV9 and J is TRBJ2-1; 9 bases line up with TRBD2. The CDR3 runs to 16 residues. Trimming at V came to 0 bases and at J to 2 bases, leaving 3 bases not matched to a gene. CDR1 is SGDLS, CDR2 YYNGEE, per germline. This CDR3 is CASSVEGGRAYNEQFF. In nucleotides, the CDR3 is TGTGCCAGCAGCGTAGAGGGCGGGAGGGCCTACAATGAGCAGTTCTTC. Full variable domain (missing parts from reference TRBV9 and TRBJ2-1): DSGVTQTPKHLITATGQRVTLRCSPRSGDLSVYWYQQSLDQGLQFLIQYYNGEERAKGNILERFSAQQFPDLHSELNLSSLELGDSALYFCASSVEGGRAYNEQFFGPGTRLTVL.

The chain combines TRBV28 with TRBJ2-7; 7 positions agree with TRBD2. Germline CDR1 is MDHEN and CDR2 is SYDVKM. V shed 6 bases, J shed 0 bases, and the junction held 8 bases outside the gene matches. This CDR3 spans 15 amino acids. The CDR3 DNA reads as TGTGCCAGCAGCCTCAGCGGGGTGAGCTCCTACGAGCAGTACTTC. It translates to CASSLSGVSSYEQYF.

The chain has TRBV27 and TRBJ2-4; D is possibly TRBD1 (6 bases). The CDR3 is 19 amino acids. V dropped 3 bases and J dropped 0 bases, with 21 bases sitting between them. CDR1 is MNHEY, CDR2 SMNVEV, per germline (reference sequence). The chain's CDR3 is CASSFLPLGGPRAKNIQYF. In DNA form, the CDR3 reads TGTGCCAGCAGTTTCCTCCCCCTAGGGGGTCCAAGAGCCAAAAACATTCAGTACTTC.

CDR3 region: CASSRRAGVRGYTF. The CDR3 coding sequence is TGTGCCAGCAGCCGCCGGGCAGGGGTTAGAGGCTACACCTTC. The chain recombines TRBV28 with TRBJ1-2, with D possibly TRBD1 on 6 matching bases. V was pared by 6 bases and J by 8 bases, with 19 bases between. The length of the CDR3 is 14 residues. The germline V gene encodes CDR1 MDHEN and CDR2 SYDVKM.

The rearrangement links TRBV2 to TRBJ2-7; the match to TRBD1 covers 8 bases. J gave up 5 bases and V 7 bases, and 16 bases lay outside the gene matches. CDR1 SNHLY and CDR2 FYNNEI come from the germline V gene. The CDR3 consists of 16 residues. CDR3 in amino acids: CASIPQGAFIGDEQYF. CDR3 sequence (DNA): TGTGCCAGCATTCCGCAGGGGGCTTTTATCGGAGACGAGCAGTACTTC.

This rearrangement joins TRBV5-4 to TRBJ2-7; possible D gene TRBD2, 6 bases. Between the trimmed V and J ends, which lost 2 bases and 4 bases, there was a span of 13 bases. CDR1 and CDR2 from the germline V gene are SGHNT and YYREEE (reference sequence). This CDR3 contains 14 residues. CDR3 protein: CASSLGDSPYEQYF. Here the CDR3 DNA reads TGTGCCAGCAGCTTAGGGGACTCCCCGTACGAGCAGTACTTC.

The chain links TRBV6-1 to TRBJ1-1, with TRBD1 matching 8 bases. This CDR3 is built from 16 residues. With 1 base clipped from V and 1 base from J, the junction kept 5 bases outside the gene matches. Germline-derived CDR1 and CDR2 are MNHNS and SASEGT. The CDR3 loop reads CASSEGSGTGNTEAFF. The CDR3 DNA reads as TGTGCCAGCAGTGAAGGCTCCGGGACAGGGAACACTGAAGCTTTCTTT.

In this sample, this clone turned up once. The chain is built from TRBV29-1 and TRBJ2-7; 10 bases align to TRBD2. Germline CDR1 reads SQVTM; CDR2 reads ANQGSEA. V shed 4 bases, J shed 2 bases, and the junction held 5 bases outside the gene matches. This CDR3 has 14 amino acids. CDR3 residues: CSVGTSGGPYEQYF. The CDR3, as DNA: TGCAGCGTTGGGACTAGCGGAGGACCCTACGAGCAGTACTTC.